This TCR beta chain was captured by sequencing in a study of graft-versus-host responses after intestinal transplantation. About the study: Recipients had transplants, and these were multivisceral, liver-intestinal, or isolated intestinal. Every transplant recipient was induced with anti-thymocyte globulin, then maintained on tacrolimus and steroids for two to four years.

Points from the study as a whole: Maximum circulating GvH clone levels tracked with early post-transplant HvG decreases.

Libraries were prepared by immunoSEQ multiplex PCR; TCRdb keeps only in-frame clonotypes and omits some of them. The profile covers 80,000 to 95,000 clones, with 90% to 95% appearing a single time and 1.5% to 2% taken by the ten largest. The V segment lost 3 bases and the J segment 3 bases; nucleotides outside the gene matches: 4. Germline assignment: CDR1 SEHNR and CDR2 FQNEAQ (reference sequence). This CDR3 contains 15 residues. In regard to this clone: Antigen: not known.

Source: unstimulated CD8+ T cells sorted from spleen or lymph node cells, taken before intestinal transplant. This rearrangement joins TRBV7-9 to TRBJ2-5; 10 bases line up with TRBD2. The TCR comes from a human donor who received an intestinal transplant. The chain's CDR3 is CASSFTSGEEETQYF. CDR3 sequence (DNA): TGTGCCAGCAGCTTCACTAGCGGGGAGGAAGAGACCCAGTACTTC.